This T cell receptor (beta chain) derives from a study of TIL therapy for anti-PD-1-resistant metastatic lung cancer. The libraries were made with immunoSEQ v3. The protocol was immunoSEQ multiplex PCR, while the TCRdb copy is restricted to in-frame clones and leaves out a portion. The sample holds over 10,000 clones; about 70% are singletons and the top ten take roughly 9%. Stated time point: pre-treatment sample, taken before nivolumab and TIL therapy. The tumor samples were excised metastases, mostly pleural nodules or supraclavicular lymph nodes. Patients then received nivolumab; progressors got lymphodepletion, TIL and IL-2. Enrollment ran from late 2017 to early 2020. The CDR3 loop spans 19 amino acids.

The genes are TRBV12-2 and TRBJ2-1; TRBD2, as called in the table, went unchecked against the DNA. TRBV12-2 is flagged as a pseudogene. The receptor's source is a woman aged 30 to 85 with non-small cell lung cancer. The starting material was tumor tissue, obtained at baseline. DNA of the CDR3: TGTGCAAGTCTCACCCTGGGCCTAGCGGGCCAGAGCTCCTACAATGAGCAGTTCTTC. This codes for CASLTLGLAGQSSYNEQFF.